This T cell receptor (beta chain) was sequenced in a study of T cell repertoires in cytomegalovirus infection. Study information: A matching HLA type, together with CMV infection, was signaled by public TCR beta signatures. Study conclusions and caveats: The study found HLA-C-restricted CMV-specific TCR beta clonotypes dominating the ex vivo response. There were carriers of CMV plus the relevant HLA, and cumulative public TCR beta family frequency identified them.

In regard to this clonotype: Antigen: not known.

MiXCR, run by TCRdb on the reads, gives a single entry per CDR3 protein. The top ten clones hold around a sixth of a sample with a few hundred thousand distinct CDR3 sequences, roughly 23% of them seen once. CDR1 and CDR2 (germline): SGHAT, FQNNGV. The V gene lost 5 bases and the J gene lost 2 bases, with 13 bases spanning the gap. The CDR3 is 15 residues long. The specimen sequenced was CD8+ T cells from PBMCs. This clonotype was obtained from a human donor in good health (CMV status not recorded). Some clones in this sample may be carry-over from other donors' samples. This chain uses TRBV11-2 with TRBJ2-1, with D possibly TRBD2 on 5 matching bases. The CDR3 loop reads CASSPGGSPYNEQFF. The CDR3 nucleotides are TGTGCCAGCAGCCCGGGCGGGTCGCCCTACAATGAGCAGTTCTTC.